This TCR beta chain was observed in a study of Ad26.COV2.S vaccination and SARS-CoV-2 variants. Specified treatment: roughly 20 received Ad26.COV2.S at low or high dose, single or two shots; roughly five received placebo; per-sample allocation not given. Sampling happened 63 days after the first vaccine or placebo injection. The CDR3 covers 12 residues. Germline loops: CDR1 PRHDT, CDR2 FYEKMQ (reference sequence). V lost 3 bases, J lost 9 bases, and 11 bases lay in between. The protocol was immunoSEQ multiplex PCR, while the TCRdb copy is restricted to in-frame clones and leaves out a portion. This table has about 350,000 clones, approximately 90% appearing once. This clone has just one count. Its antigen is unidentified. Notes on the study in general: It was vaccine recipients, not placebo recipients, who had the higher spike-specific TCR breadth. Breadth measured for non-spike TCRs was similar across vaccine and placebo recipients. Once vaccination had occurred, spike-specific CD8+ and CD4+ T cell responses reportedly showed substantial breadth. Measurements of TCR breadth and depth may have given underestimates of the total T cell responses.

The receptor's source is a person aged 18-65 years who received the Ad26.COV2.S COVID-19 vaccine or a placebo. The sample consisted of peripheral blood, taken in a trial of Ad26.COV2.S vaccine versus placebo. The V gene is TRBV13, the J gene TRBJ1-1, with D perhaps TRBD1 (6 bases). CDR3 sequence reads: CASSLPDSKAFF. CDR3 in DNA: TGTGCCAGCAGCTTGCCGGACAGTAAAGCTTTCTTT.